This T cell receptor (beta chain) emerged from a study of T cell repertoires in cytomegalovirus infection. Study summary: Recently identified HLA-C-restricted and well-studied HLA-B-restricted CMV epitopes were used. Matching HLA type and CMV infection were both indicated by public TCR beta signatures.

General observations from the study: Dominant in the ex vivo response were TCR beta clonotypes restricted by HLA-C and specific for CMV. Summed public TCR beta family frequency identified CMV carriers bearing the relevant HLA.

V dropped 5 bases and J dropped 5 bases, with 15 bases sitting between them. The CDR3 runs to 15 residues. TCRdb independently ran MiXCR on the reads; one entry per CDR3 protein. The sample carries about 920,000 distinct CDR3 sequences, 31% recorded once. This clonotype was seen a handful of times. The antigen remains undetermined. The rearrangement links TRBV12-3 or TRBV12-4 to TRBJ2-2, with D tentatively TRBD2 (5 bases). The material was cultured CD8+ T cells from PBMCs, obtained from culture after CMV antigen stimulation. This clonotype originated in a human donor in good health (CMV status not recorded). Some clones in this sample may be carry-over from other donors' samples. The CDR3 is CASSLTRFGTGELFF. Written as DNA, the CDR3 is TGTGCCAGCAGTCTCACTAGGTTCGGGACCGGGGAGCTGTTTTTT.